This T cell receptor (beta chain) came from a study of T cells in Graves' hyperthyroidism and ophthalmopathy. Study-level points and caveats: In validation, the model predicted ophthalmopathy. These predictions came a median about 6.2 months before onset.

The hyperthyroidism patients had all been newly diagnosed, and their disease duration was under 2 months. Their ages ranged from 18 to 65 years. About this clonotype itself: Its antigen is as yet unknown.

TCR beta CDR3 region amplification was performed from RNA transcripts. TCR CDR3 underwent first-round RT-PCR with the HTBI primer set. TCRdb reanalysed the multiplex PCR reads using MiXCR and keeps one entry per CDR3 protein. Of 250,000 or so distinct CDR3 sequences in the sample, about 14% were seen once. Germline V gene lookup returns CDR1 MNHEY and CDR2 SVGAGI. The CDR3 is made up of 19 amino acids. After removal of 2 bases from V and 4 bases from J, the junction contained 7 bases not matched to a gene. V is TRBV6-5 and J is TRBJ2-2, with 16 positions matching TRBD2. The receptor's source is a middle-aged woman with Graves' hyperthyroidism that later progressed to Graves' ophthalmopathy. Sequencing was carried out using blood. The CDR3 sequence: CASSYQGLAGGKGTGELFF. The CDR3 DNA is TGTGCCAGCAGTTACCAGGGACTAGCGGGAGGGAAGGGCACCGGGGAGCTGTTTTTT.